These 11 T cell receptor beta chains were sequenced from one sample in a study of early T cells in non-severe SARS-CoV-2 infection. TCRdb used MiXCR to reprocess the 5' RACE reads, holding one entry per CDR3 protein. Here the sample spans more than 20,000 distinct CDR3 sequences, about 5.6% being singletons. The sequenced material came from whole blood. Every receptor here comes from an adult who was a healthcare worker with PCR-confirmed SARS-CoV-2 infection or an uninfected control (not recorded which).

This clonotype was found a few times. V and J are TRBV6-5 and TRBJ2-3, with 9 nucleotides matching TRBD2. Germline V gene data show CDR1 as MNHEY and CDR2 as SVGAGI. V lost 4 bases, J lost 4 bases, and 3 bases stayed unmatched. The CDR3 is made up of 14 amino acids. As DNA, the CDR3 is TGTGCCAGCAGTTTCAGCGGGAGGTCAGATACGCAGTATTTT. This sequence encodes CASSFSGRSDTQYF.

The gene calls are TRBV7-6 and TRBJ2-3; D is ambiguous. CDR3 length: 13 residues. Germline V gene lookup returns CDR1 SGHVS and CDR2 FNYEAQ. V lost 3 bases, J lost 4 bases, and 8 bases lay in between. In nucleotides, the CDR3 is TGTGCCAGCAGCTTCGAGTTGGCAGATACGCAGTATTTT. This gives the protein CASSFELADTQYF. The variable domain in full, with the rest retrieved from reference TRBV7-6 and TRBJ2-3, is GAGVSQSPRYKVTKRGQDVALRCDPISGHVSLYWYRQALGQGPEFLTYFNYEAQQDKSGLPNDRFSAERPEGSISTLTIQRTEQRDSAMYRCASSFELADTQYFGPGTRLTVL.

The V gene is TRBV10-2, the J gene TRBJ2-1; D may correspond to TRBD1 or TRBD2 (5 bases each). V lost 6 bases, J lost 10 bases, and 10 bases lay in between. The germline V gene has CDR1 WSHSY and CDR2 SAAADI. The CDR3 consists of 11 residues. CDR3 sequence: CASSVGGEQFF. Written as DNA, the CDR3 is TGCGCCAGCAGCGTTGGGGGAGAGCAGTTCTTC.

In this sample, this clonotype turned up many times. The V and J genes are TRBV5-5 and TRBJ1-1, with D unclear. Germline lookup yields CDR1 SGHKS and CDR2 YYEKEE (reference sequence). CDR3 size: 15 residues. The germline V and J ends were trimmed by 1 base and 0 bases, with 10 bases remaining between them. CDR3 coding DNA: TGTGCCAGCAGCTTGCACCTAGCCATGAACACTGAAGCTTTCTTT. This encodes CASSLHLAMNTEAFF.

This clonotype was counted many times. The chain combines TRBV5-5 with TRBJ1-5, with 8 bases matching TRBD1. Germline lookup yields CDR1 SGHKS and CDR2 YYEKEE (reference sequence). The V and J ends lost 4 bases and 3 bases, in that order; junction bases with no gene match: 12. The CDR3 covers 17 residues. The CDR3 sequence is CASSRTGQGLSNQPQHF. The CDR3 DNA follows: TGTGCCAGCAGCCGCACCGGACAGGGCCTTTCCAATCAGCCCCAGCATTTT. The full variable domain, completed using reference TRBV5-5 and TRBJ1-5, is DAGVTQSPTHLIKTRGQQVTLRCSPISGHKSVSWYQQVLGQGPQFIFQYYEKEERGRGNFPDRFSARQFPNYSSELNVNALLLGDSALYLCASSRTGQGLSNQPQHFGDGTRLSIL.

This clonotype showed up many times. The chain has TRBV19 and TRBJ2-3; 7 nucleotides align to TRBD1. The CDR3 length is 14 residues. Germline V gene data show CDR1 as LNHDA and CDR2 as SQIVND (reference sequence). The CDR3 region is CACNLRQGGDTQYF. The CDR3 DNA sequence: TGTGCTTGTAATCTCCGACAGGGTGGTGACACGCAGTATTTT.

This clonotype was counted many times. The chain has TRBV20-1 and TRBJ2-5; D is uncertain. Trimming removed 6 bases at V and 2 bases at J, with 16 bases between. Germline loops: CDR1 DFQATT, CDR2 SNEGSKA (reference sequence). There are 14 residues in the CDR3. For the CDR3, the DNA is TGCAGTGCCCGCAGGCTAGTTTTTCAAGAGACCCAGTACTTC. Amino acid sequence: CSARRLVFQETQYF.

The sample holds many counts of this clonotype. V gene TRBV6-2 or TRBV6-3 combines with J gene TRBJ2-3, with 14 bases matching TRBD2. This CDR3 is 17 amino acids long. V shed 6 bases and J 6 bases; nucleotides not matched to a gene: 11. CDR1 MNHEY and CDR2 SVGEGT come from the germline V gene. The DNA for the CDR3 is TGTGCCAGCAGCAGTCCCCCGGGACTAGCGGGAGCGGATACGCAGTATTTT. Translation gives CASSSPPGLAGADTQYF.

This clonotype was detected many times. The chain joins TRBV27 to TRBJ2-2; 12 positions match TRBD2. Germline CDR1 reads MNHEY; CDR2 reads SMNVEV (reference sequence). CDR3 size: 16 residues. V shed 5 bases and J 6 bases; nucleotides not matched to a gene: 7. CDR3 sequence: CASSNRLAGVAGELFF. The CDR3 region has the DNA TGTGCCAGCAGTAACCGACTAGCGGGAGTAGCCGGGGAGCTGTTTTTT.

This clonotype was seen many times. The genes are TRBV28 and TRBJ2-1; 11 positions match TRBD2. Germline V gene sequence: CDR1 MDHEN, CDR2 SYDVKM. V shed 4 bases, J shed 12 bases, and the junction held 14 bases outside the gene matches. The CDR3 totals 16 residues. CDR3 nucleotides: TGTGCCAGCAGTTCTGAGGGTAGCGGGAGGGCCACCAGGCAGTTCTTC. This encodes CASSSEGSGRATRQFF.

This clonotype was seen repeatedly, ten times or more. The chain uses TRBV12-5 and TRBJ2-5; D might be TRBD1 or TRBD2, each matching 5 bases. The CDR3 covers 16 residues. V lost 2 bases and J lost 2, with 15 bases in between. Germline CDR1 and CDR2: LGHNT and FRNRAP. As DNA, the CDR3 is TGTGCTAGTGGTTTGAGAGATGGGACCGAACAAGAGACCCAGTACTTC. Translated, it gives CASGLRDGTEQETQYF. The full variable domain, with the rest looked up from reference TRBV12-5 and TRBJ2-5, is DARVTQTPRHKVTEMGQEVTMRCQPILGHNTVFWYRQTMMQGLELLAYFRNRAPLDDSGMPKDRFSAEMPDATLATLKIQPSEPRDSAVYFCASGLRDGTEQETQYFGPGTRLLVL.